One and the same sample provided the 15 T cell receptor beta chains below, sequenced in a study of blood T cell repertoires in COVID-19. The table came from immunoSEQ multiplex PCR; TCRdb's copy has only in-frame clones and leaves some out. The data contain 200,000 to 250,000 clones, roughly 79% of them seen just once; the ten biggest clones take up approximately 9%. Sequencing was done on a sample of PBMCs or T cells enriched from blood (not recorded which). These receptors all come from a woman aged 50 to 65 with acute COVID-19.

The chain uses TRBV7-9 and TRBJ1-2; 11 bases are shared with TRBD1. V was pared by 5 bases and J by 4 bases, with 6 bases of the junction left unmatched. CDR1 and CDR2 (germline): SEHNR, FQNEAQ (reference sequence). The CDR3 is 15 amino acids. The CDR3 region is CASSDRDRGVYGYTF. CDR3 sequence (DNA): TGTGCCAGCAGCGACAGGGACAGGGGGGTCTATGGCTACACCTTC.

The CDR3 loop reads CASRYGGREKLFF. CDR3 in DNA: TGTGCCAGCAGGTACGGAGGGAGAGAAAAACTGTTTTTT. V gene TRBV2 combines with J gene TRBJ1-4; no definite D call. Trimming left V 6 bases short and J 8 bases short, with 13 bases between. The germline gives CDR1 SNHLY, CDR2 FYNNEI. This CDR3 region has 13 residues.

This clone was picked up a small number of times. In DNA form, the CDR3 reads TGTGCCAGACAAAACGGAATGGGACAGGGGGAATATGGCTACACCTTC. The encoded protein is CARQNGMGQGEYGYTF. The gene calls are TRBV27 and TRBJ1-2; 11 positions agree with TRBD1. The V gene's germline CDR1 is MNHEY and CDR2 SMNVEV (reference sequence). The CDR3 spans 16 residues. V shed 9 bases, J shed 5 bases, and the junction held 14 bases outside the gene matches.

The rearrangement joins TRBV6-2 or TRBV6-3 to TRBJ2-7; 10 positions match TRBD2. Looked up from germline, CDR1 is MNHEY and CDR2 is SVGEGT. The J segment lost 3 bases and the V segment lost 2 bases, leaving 4 bases of the junction unmatched. The CDR3 loop spans 15 amino acids. DNA for the CDR3: TGTGCCAGCAGTTACAGGACTAGCGGTAACTACGAGCAGTACTTC. Its translation: CASSYRTSGNYEQYF.

V is TRBV6-5 and J is TRBJ1-1; D is unclear. The V end was cut by 2 bases, the J end by 5 bases, with 12 bases between. Germline CDR1 MNHEY, CDR2 SVGAGI. The CDR3 is 14 amino acids. The CDR3 here is CASSYEGVGTEAFF. Here the CDR3 DNA reads TGTGCCAGCAGTTACGAGGGCGTTGGAACTGAAGCTTTCTTT.

This chain connects TRBV28 to TRBJ1-2; 8 bases fit TRBD1. The V gene's germline CDR1 is MDHEN and CDR2 SYDVKM. The CDR3 is made up of 12 amino acids. The CDR3 loop reads CQSGGWDYGYTF. The CDR3, as DNA: TGTCAGTCAGGGGGCTGGGACTATGGCTACACCTTC.

The CDR3 DNA is TGTGCCAGCAGTTTATTTACGGGAAGCCATGGCTACACCTTC. Encoded protein: CASSLFTGSHGYTF. This chain links TRBV28 with TRBJ1-2; D is unclear. V was clipped by 1 base and J by 6 bases, with 12 bases between them. CDR1 and CDR2 from the germline V gene are MDHEN and SYDVKM. The CDR3 consists of 14 residues.

The chain uses TRBV1 and TRBJ2-3; the DNA was not used to check the table's D call, TRBD2. TRBV1 is a pseudogene locus. CDR3 length equals 17 residues. The CDR3 DNA follows: TGCACCAGCAGCCAAGATAAACCTAGCGAGAACACAGATACGCAGTATTTT. Amino acid sequence: CTSSQDKPSENTDTQYF.

The chain joins TRBV3-1 (or the pseudogene TRBV3-2) to TRBJ2-7, with D perhaps matching TRBD2 (5 bases). The germline V gene has CDR1 LGHDT and CDR2 YNNKEL (reference sequence). This CDR3 comprises 15 residues. Trimming stripped 3 bases from V and 4 bases from J, with 16 bases between. Here the CDR3 DNA reads TGTGCCAGCAGCCAGTCCGGGGTAGCCCGGTACGAGCAGTACTTC. Protein: CASSQSGVARYEQYF.

This clone was picked up one time. This chain uses TRBV5-4 with TRBJ2-3; 7 nucleotides line up with TRBD1. Per germline, CDR1 SGHNT and CDR2 YYREEE (reference sequence). This CDR3 has 14 amino acids. The V and J ends lost 4 bases and 2 bases, in that order; junction bases with no gene match: 4. CDR3 bases: TGTGCCAGCAGCGTGGGACAGCTCACAGATACGCAGTATTTT. This codes for CASSVGQLTDTQYF.

The chain is built from TRBV30 and TRBJ2-7, with no clear D. V lost 1 base and J 3 bases, leaving 7 bases between the germline ends. Germline assignment: CDR1 GTSNPN and CDR2 SVGIG (reference sequence). The CDR3 is 12 residues long. CDR3 sequence (DNA): TGTGCCTGGAGTGAATCCCTCTACGAGCAGTACTTC. Amino acids: CAWSESLYEQYF.

J is TRBJ1-2 and V is TRBV7-9; no firm D call. The CDR3 totals 16 residues. Trimming shortened V by 7 bases and J by 1 base, and 19 bases separated the two germline ends. The germline V gene has CDR1 SEHNR and CDR2 FQNEAQ (reference sequence). CDR3 DNA sequence: TGTGCCAGCACTCTCAGCGCCGGGTTTGGTAACTATGGCTACACCTTC. It translates to CASTLSAGFGNYGYTF.

This clone was counted a single time. The same CDR3 can be traced to other DNA sequences in this sample. This chain uses TRBV18 with TRBJ1-1, with a tentative D call TRBD1 (5 bases). From germline, CDR1 is KGHSH and CDR2 LQKENI. Deletions cut 3 bases from V and 7 bases from J, with 9 bases between. The CDR3 has 12 residues. The CDR3 loop reads CASSPRQGEAFF. The CDR3 DNA sequence: TGTGCCAGCTCACCGAGGCAGGGTGAAGCTTTCTTT.

This clone has just a few counts. The V and J genes are TRBV20-1 and TRBJ2-5; TRBD2 aligns across 7 bases. Germline V gene sequence: CDR1 DFQATT, CDR2 SNEGSKA (reference sequence). This CDR3 spans 14 amino acids. With 3 bases clipped from V and 2 bases from J, the junction kept 6 bases outside the gene matches. CDR3 bases: TGCAGTGCTAGTGCAGGGCGGGGGCAAGAGACCCAGTACTTC. This encodes CSASAGRGQETQYF.

In this sample, this clone turned up a few times. This chain joins TRBV11-1 and TRBJ2-1; TRBD2 agrees at 11 bases. The CDR3 is 15 amino acids. Germline assignment: CDR1 SGHAT and CDR2 FQDESV (reference sequence). With 0 bases clipped from V and 8 bases from J, the junction kept 3 bases outside the gene matches. CDR3 nucleotides: TGTGCCAGCAGCTTAGCCGGGACTAGCGGACATGAGCAGTTCTTC. Its translation: CASSLAGTSGHEQFF.